This TCR beta chain was sequenced in a study of blood T cells in healthy people across ages (dated by TCRdb to about 2015). Concerning the study at large: In model experiments, roughly one uniquely barcoded TCR beta cDNA molecule per two T cells was captured by template switching. The study analyzed two additional independent replicas of 1 million unique cDNA reads from the same blood draw for two donors, one aged 18 to 29 and one aged 80 or older. The donors were divided into four age groups: young (average about 16 years), middle-aged (around 37), aged (about 56) and long-lived (about 84). To avoid experimental bias, donors of different ages were distributed randomly across sequencing lanes. To track age-related changes in TCR beta repertoire diversity, the study relied on deep sequencing normalized with unique cDNA molecular identifiers. What the study reported, not specific to this receptor: Compared with the aged group, the long-lived group had more naive CD4+ T cells, fewer expanded clones and increased TCR diversity, a pattern suggesting age selection. A strong correlation was found between observed TCR beta diversity and the percentage of naive T cells measured by flow cytometry. Because the CMV infection status of the donors was unknown, age-related changes in expanded clonotypes may potentially have been confounded. Because profiling used bulk unsorted PBMCs, naive and antigen-experienced compartments could not be compared conclusively. Observed TCR beta diversity per million T cells fell roughly linearly with age, and a significant reduction was already apparent by age around 40. Total diversity estimates from one million sequenced T cells were considered lower bounds and underestimates.

Donors were 39 systemically healthy Caucasian individuals from Russia aged roughly 6 to 90 years. Each donor gave about 9.8 milliliters of peripheral blood, drawn into EDTA-treated Vacutainer tubes. Ficoll-Paque density-gradient centrifugation was used to isolate PBMCs, with at least 6 million obtained per sample. Trizol reagent was used to extract total RNA from PBMCs, with at least 6 micrograms per sample. For every donor, an aliquot of PBMCs went through flow cytometry to measure the percentages of naive CD45RAhigh/CD27high T cells. Library preparation used 5' RACE. Sequenced using an Illumina HiSeq 2500. A second PCR of about 7 to 12 cycles was performed with a sample-barcoded 5' primer and a J-beta primer mix. A unique molecular identifier was introduced onto each TCR beta cDNA molecule by a template-switch 5' adaptor carrying 12 random nucleotides. At least 2.5 million CDR3-containing paired-end reads were obtained from each sample. The Mint cDNA synthesis kit, primed by a TRBC-specific oligonucleotide, was used to synthesize first-strand cDNA from all RNA. After uracil-DNA glycosylase treatment, a first 18-cycle PCR used universal primers M1SS and BC2_uni_R on all cDNA. The original pipeline was this. For normalization, 1 million high-quality reads, each with a distinct molecular identifier, were randomly selected from each sample. Instead of being binned into consensus sequences, reads with shared molecular identifiers were discarded. MiTCR, run with a Q25 quality threshold and the strictest error-elimination algorithm, handled CDR3 identification, clonotype clustering and error correction. A nonparametric unseen species model using Euler transformation provided a lower-bound estimate of total TCR beta diversity. TCRdb reprocessed the public reads (quality trimming at Q25 with fastp, clone calling with MiXCR) and kept in-frame beta chains. Rows merge per CDR3 protein into single entries with the most common DNA and genes. These V and J calls derive from TCRdb rather than the authors' analysis. The sample table holds 700,000 to 900,000 distinct CDR3 sequences, of which about 55% were seen once. The ten largest clones capture 40% to 50% of the sample.

A note on this clonotype: It lacks a known antigen. Germline and junction disagree at one end, which may indicate a read error.

Based on the germline V gene, the CDR1 and CDR2 sequences are MGHRA and YSYEKL. The CDR3 sequence holds 14 residues, the cysteine and phenylalanine included. Here the CDR3 DNA is all that survives: 42 bases in frame from base 1. The TCR originated in an older man in good health. The sample was blood. The sequence links TRBV4-1 to TRBJ1-2; the D region possibly corresponds to TRBD1 (6 bases align). Read as DNA, the sequence is TGTGCCAGCAGCCAGGGGACGGGCAACTATGGCTACACCTTC. It codes for CASSQGTGNYGYTF.